The 14 T cell receptor beta chains given below trace back to one sample, sequenced in a study of post-analysis software for immune sequencing data (dated by TCRdb to between 2015 and 2016). Here is what the overall study found, with its caveats: Significantly higher frequencies in patients than in controls were found for roughly 5 TRBV segments, including TRBV5-6, TRBV5-1 and TRBV20-1.

Libraries were constructed by PCR. TCRdb lists the instrument as Illumina HiSeq 2500. To reduce PCR and sequencing biases, unique molecular identifiers were incorporated into the TCR beta cDNA libraries. TCRdb reprocessed the public reads (quality trimming at Q25 with fastp, clone calling with MiXCR) and kept in-frame beta chains. Every distinct CDR3 protein forms one entry, paired with its most common genes and DNA. Recorded for this sample are 800,000 to 950,000 distinct CDR3 sequences; roughly 50% of them occurred a single time. Of the sample, roughly 4.4% falls within the top ten clones. For these TCRs, the target antigens are not known. Sequenced input: blood. The receptors were sampled from a girl aged 10 to 17 with multiple sclerosis.

This clonotype showed up just a few times. V gene TRBV14 combines with J gene TRBJ2-3, with D perhaps TRBD1 or TRBD2 (5 bases each). The CDR3 has 16 amino acids. V dropped 3 bases and J dropped 2 bases, with 15 bases sitting between them. Germline CDR1 is SGHDN and CDR2 is FVKESK. CDR3: CASSHLRGPSTDTQYF. The CDR3 coding sequence is TGTGCCAGCAGCCACCTAAGGGGACCCTCCACAGATACGCAGTATTTT.

The chain links TRBV12-3 or TRBV12-4 to TRBJ2-4, with no clear D. The CDR3 spans 14 residues. V lost 7 bases, J lost 4 bases, and 14 bases lay in between. The CDR3 DNA reads as TGTGCCAGCACCCCCCGGACGCGGAAAAACATTCAGTACTTC. This gives the protein CASTPRTRKNIQYF.

This clonotype turned up a few times. The CDR3 loop reads CASSYGGRDTEAFF. The CDR3 DNA reads TGTGCCAGCAGTTACGGGGGGCGCGACACTGAAGCTTTCTTT. The chain uses TRBV6-5 and TRBJ1-1, with D possibly TRBD1 on 6 matching bases. The CDR3 has 14 residues. V gave up 2 bases and J gave up 3 bases, with 10 bases separating them. In germline, CDR1 is MNHEY, CDR2 SVGAGI.

This clonotype was detected once. J is TRBJ2-5 and V is TRBV5-1; D may be TRBD2 (5 bases). This CDR3 spans 14 amino acids. CDR1 and CDR2 (germline): SGHRS, YFSETQ. V lost 4 bases, J lost 1 base, and 11 bases lay in between. The CDR3 reads CASSAGVSQETQYF. CDR3 coding DNA: TGCGCCAGCAGCGCCGGGGTCTCCCAAGAGACCCAGTACTTC.

Points on this clonotype: Compared with germline, one end of the junction differs, possibly owing to a read error. The V and J genes are TRBV13 and TRBJ1-1, with TRBD1 matching 7 bases. CDR3 length equals 15 residues. Germline CDR1 and CDR2: PRHDT and FYEKMQ (reference sequence). In DNA, the CDR3 is TGTGCCAGCAGCCTAGGGGGCCTGGCGAACACTGAAGCTTTCTTT. Residues: CASSLGGLANTEAFF. The full variable domain, with the rest looked up from reference TRBV13 and TRBJ1-1, is AAGVIQSPRHLIKEKRETATLKCYPIPRHDTVYWYQQGPGQDPQFLISFYEKMQSDKGSIPDRFSAQQFSDYHSELNMSSLELGDSALYFCASSLGGLANTEAFFGQGTRLTVV.

To note about this clonotype: Relative to the germline gene, one junction end is altered; a read error may explain this. The chain joins TRBV11-2 to TRBJ2-7; 9 bases match TRBD1. In germline, CDR1 is SGHAT, CDR2 FQNNGV. CDR3 size: 16 residues. CDR3 region: CASSWSGTGTSFEQYF. DNA for the CDR3: TGTGCCAGCAGCTGGTCCGGGACAGGGACCTCCTTCGAGCAGTACTTC.

The table lists this clonotype with a few counts. This sequence joins TRBV7-2 and TRBJ2-7, with D maybe TRBD1 (6 bases). Looked up from germline, CDR1 is SGHTA and CDR2 is FQGNSA. CDR3 length equals 18 residues. V was shortened by 4 bases and J by 0 bases, with 22 bases between the two germline ends. CDR3 region: CASSSRPGHLKSSYEQYF. As DNA, the CDR3 is TGTGCCAGCAGCTCTCGTCCGGGACACCTCAAGAGCTCCTACGAGCAGTACTTC.

On this clonotype itself: One end of the junction is discordant with germline, which a read error may explain. CDR3 sequence: CTSSLKVGYEQYF. CDR3 coding DNA: TGTACCAGCAGTTTAAAGGTTGGGTACGAGCAGTACTTC. V and J are TRBV27 and TRBJ2-5; D remains unclear. TRBJ2-7 explains the end of the DNA better; the J call may be wrong. The CDR3 has 13 residues. Germline V lookup: CDR1 MNHEY, CDR2 SMNVEV (reference sequence).

V gene TRBV5-1 combines with J gene TRBJ2-3, with D perhaps TRBD2 (5 bases). CDR3 length: 14 residues. CDR1 is SGHRS and CDR2 is YFSETQ in the germline V gene. V lost 0 bases, J lost 3 bases, and 8 bases lay in between. The DNA of the CDR3 is TGCGCCAGCAGCTTGGGAGGGATGACAGATACGCAGTATTTT. Its translation is CASSLGGMTDTQYF.

The genes are TRBV6-6 and TRBJ2-7; 8 positions match TRBD1. CDR1 is MNHNY, CDR2 SVGAGI, per germline (reference sequence). J lost 2 bases, V lost 5 bases, and 8 bases had no gene match. The CDR3 sequence is 15 residues long. Written as DNA, the CDR3 is TGTGCCAGCAGTCCCGGGGGACAGGCAACCTACGAGCAGTACTTC. Its protein is CASSPGGQATYEQYF.

The chain employs TRBV29-1 and TRBJ2-6, with D unresolved. Trimming left V 4 bases short and J 0 bases short, with 7 bases between. The CDR3 is 14 amino acids. CDR1 SQVTM and CDR2 ANQGSEA come from the germline V gene. The CDR3 reads CSVGPNSGANVLTF. For the CDR3, the DNA is TGCAGCGTTGGACCGAACTCTGGGGCCAACGTCCTGACTTTC.

In its sample, this clonotype was seen once. The chain has TRBV14 and TRBJ2-7, with D perhaps assigned TRBD1 or TRBD2 (6 bases each). V shed 4 bases and J shed 1 base, with 20 bases lying between them. Per the germline V gene, CDR1 is SGHDN and CDR2 is FVKESK. This CDR3 is built from 17 residues. CDR3 sequence reads: CASSRRGLRDTSYEQYF. CDR3 DNA: TGTGCCAGCAGCCGGAGGGGACTCCGGGACACATCCTACGAGCAGTACTTC.

This chain links TRBV19 with TRBJ2-3; D not resolved. Looked up from germline, CDR1 is LNHDA and CDR2 is SQIVND (reference sequence). V was shortened by 7 bases and J by 10 bases, with 21 bases between the two germline ends. This CDR3 is 14 amino acids long. The CDR3 here is CASTQSPWAVSQYF. As DNA, the CDR3 is TGTGCCAGTACCCAGTCACCTTGGGCGGTGTCGCAGTATTTT.

The V gene is TRBV29-1, the J gene TRBJ2-1; D remains unclear. V was trimmed by 1 base and J by 0 bases, leaving 10 bases between them. This CDR3 has 15 residues. Germline V gene lookup returns CDR1 SQVTM and CDR2 ANQGSEA. The CDR3 loop reads CSVEGQTNSYNEQFF. The CDR3 nucleotides read TGCAGCGTTGAAGGACAAACGAACTCCTACAATGAGCAGTTCTTC.